A selection of T cell receptor beta chains follows, all from one sample in a study of tumor-infiltrating lymphocytes in localized non-small cell lung cancer. Here immunoSEQ multiplex PCR was the method, and the copy in TCRdb shows in-frame clones only, minus some. The table lists 15,000 to 20,000 clones, 80% of them singletons, with under 13% in the top ten. The sequenced sample was uninvolved lung tissue not adjacent to the tumor. Receptors were obtained from a human donor with non-small cell lung cancer. Both conserved end residues are part of each CDR3. Each record gives: D gene, V gene, clone size, J gene, CDR3 protein, CDR3 DNA. D genes are given only for firm matches. Expanded clones get a size class; other rows say once, few or many, or leave the size out.

NA,TRBV12-5,NA,TRBJ2-1,CASAADPSYNEQFF,TGTGCTAGTGCAGCGGACCCCTCCTACAATGAGCAGTTCTTC
NA,TRBV5-1,NA,TRBJ1-1,CASSLSQGRVNTEAFF,TGCGCCAGCAGCTTGTCCCAGGGGCGGGTGAACACTGAAGCTTTCTTT
TRBD1,TRBV6-5,NA,TRBJ1-2,CASSEDRPPYGYTF,TGTGCCAGCAGCGAGGACAGGCCTCCCTATGGCTACACCTTC
TRBD2,TRBV7-9,NA,TRBJ2-1,CASSSYTLAGLHNEQFF,TGTGCCAGCAGCTCCTACACCCTAGCGGGGCTACATAATGAGCAGTTCTTC
TRBD2,TRBV2,NA,TRBJ2-2,CASSESLAGVNTGELFF,TGTGCCAGCAGTGAAAGCCTAGCGGGAGTGAACACCGGGGAGCTGTTTTTT
NA,TRBV5-1,NA,TRBJ2-2,CASSLGQNTGELFF,TGCGCCAGCAGCTTGGGACAGAACACCGGGGAGCTGTTTTTT
NA,TRBV30,NA,TRBJ2-1,CAWSATGRGAGEQFF,TGCGCCTGGAGCGCCACAGGTCGAGGCGCTGGTGAGCAGTTCTTC
NA,TRBV27,NA,TRBJ2-7,CASKGLHYEQYF,TGTGCCAGCAAGGGACTTCACTACGAGCAGTACTTC
TRBD1,TRBV2,few,TRBJ1-2,CAISGSKGAIDGYTF,TGTGCCATTTCCGGGTCAAAGGGGGCGATAGATGGCTACACCTTC
NA,TRBV18,NA,TRBJ2-5,CASSPKETQYF,TGTGCCAGCTCACCAAAAGAGACCCAGTACTTC
TRBD2,TRBV19,NA,TRBJ2-1,CASSILAGVFEQFF,TGTGCCAGTAGTATCCTAGCGGGAGTTTTTGAGCAGTTCTTC
NA,TRBV5-5,NA,TRBJ2-2,CASSQSTVPNTGELFF,TGTGCCAGCAGCCAGAGTACAGTGCCGAACACCGGGGAGCTGTTTTTT
NA,TRBV6-4,few,TRBJ2-3,CASSDSTTDTQYF,TGTGCCAGCAGTGACTCGACGACAGATACGCAGTATTTT
TRBD1,TRBV10-2,NA,TRBJ1-2,CASRQGASDYGYTF,TGCGCCAGCAGACAGGGGGCGTCGGACTATGGCTACACCTTC
NA,TRBV7-8,NA,TRBJ1-1,CASSLVYGNTEAFF,TGTGCCAGCAGCTTAGTCTATGGGAACACTGAAGCTTTCTTT
TRBD1,TRBV19,NA,TRBJ2-1,CASSIQDRGNEQFF,TGTGCCAGTAGTATTCAGGACAGGGGCAATGAGCAGTTCTTC
NA,TRBV10-3,NA,TRBJ2-1,CAISDVSTGRNEQFF,TGTGCCATCAGTGATGTGAGTACGGGGAGAAATGAGCAGTTCTTC
NA,TRBV5-8,NA,TRBJ2-7,CASSVHRVRSYEQYF,TGTGCCAGCAGCGTCCACAGGGTGAGGTCCTACGAGCAGTACTTC
NA,TRBV11-3,NA,TRBJ2-1,CASSYTLSGSSYNEQFF,TGTGCCAGCAGCTACACCCTTAGCGGAAGCTCCTACAATGAGCAGTTCTTC
NA,TRBV6-6,NA,TRBJ2-6,CASSGGLASGANVLTF,TGTGCCAGCAGTGGGGGATTGGCCTCTGGGGCCAACGTCCTGACTTTC
TRBD1,TRBV7-9,NA,TRBJ1-5,CASSLGTGYQPQHF,TGTGCCAGCAGCTTAGGGACAGGTTATCAGCCCCAGCATTTT
NA,TRBV2,large,TRBJ2-2,CASSVGVGGAGELFF,TGTGCCAGCAGTGTGGGGGTTGGGGGCGCCGGGGAGCTGTTTTTT